The 16 T cell receptor beta chains given below trace back to one sample, sequenced in a study of technical replicates of blood from several donors. Libraries were prepared by immunoSEQ multiplex PCR; TCRdb keeps only in-frame clonotypes and omits some of them. In the table there are about 60,000 clones, roughly 89% of which are singletons. Sequenced: PBMCs. These receptors were obtained from a human donor in good health. Some clones in this sample may be carry-over from other donors' samples.

The chain is built from TRBV14 and TRBJ1-6, with 8 bases identical to TRBD1. CDR1 and CDR2 (germline): SGHDN, FVKESK. The J segment lost 9 bases and the V segment lost 4 bases, leaving 11 bases of the junction unmatched. There are 16 residues in the CDR3. The CDR3 nucleotides are TGTGCCAGCAGCCCAAGGACAGGGTTGAAAGTTTCACCCCTCCACTTT. Translated, it gives CASSPRTGLKVSPLHF. Full variable domain (missing parts from reference TRBV14 and TRBJ1-6): EAGVTQFPSHSVIEKGQTVTLRCDPISGHDNLYWYRRVMGKEIKFLLHFVKESKQDESGMPNNRFLAERTGGTYSTLKVQPAELEDSGVYFCASSPRTGLKVSPLHFGNGTRLTVT.

The chain recombines TRBV9 with TRBJ2-7, with unresolved D. The germline V gene has CDR1 SGDLS and CDR2 YYNGEE. V lost 0 bases and J 7 bases, leaving 11 bases between the germline ends. The length of the CDR3 is 13 residues. CDR3 amino acids: CASSVDATSEQYF. CDR3 nucleotides: TGTGCCAGCAGCGTAGATGCCACTTCGGAGCAGTACTTC.

CDR3 amino acids: CASSDRTGWTEAFF. The CDR3 DNA reads as TGTGCCAGCAGCGACCGGACAGGGTGGACTGAAGCTTTCTTT. The chain uses TRBV7-8 and TRBJ1-1; the match to TRBD1 covers 8 bases. Germline V gene data show CDR1 as SGHVS and CDR2 as FQNEAQ. The CDR3 has 14 residues. V shed 5 bases, J shed 5 bases, and the junction held 7 bases outside the gene matches. Variable domain in full (rest from reference TRBV7-8 and TRBJ1-1): GAGVSQSPRYKVAKRGQDVALRCDPISGHVSLFWYQQALGQGPEFLTYFQNEAQLDKSGLPSDRFFAERPEGSVSTLKIQRTQQEDSAVYLCASSDRTGWTEAFFGQGTRLTVV.

This clone came up once. V is TRBV25-1 and J is TRBJ2-4; 9 nucleotides agree with TRBD1. CDR3 length equals 14 residues. CDR1 MGHDK and CDR2 SYGVNS come from the germline V gene. V dropped 3 bases and J dropped 7; count of bases not matched to a gene: 4. In nucleotides, the CDR3 is TGTGCCAGCAGTGAGACAGGGGGTCGGAACATTCAGTACTTC. It is translated as CASSETGGRNIQYF.

This rearrangement joins TRBV19 to TRBJ1-4, with D perhaps TRBD1 (5 bases). Germline V gene lookup returns CDR1 LNHDA and CDR2 SQIVND (reference sequence). The length of the CDR3 is 14 residues. V lost 9 bases, J lost 4 bases, and 15 bases lay in between. The CDR3 DNA sequence: TGTGCCAGCACTCCGACAGTCTATAATGAAAAACTGTTTTTT. This gives the protein CASTPTVYNEKLFF.

V is TRBV19 and J is TRBJ1-3, with 8 bases matching TRBD1. Trimming cost V 5 bases and J 4 bases; bases outside gene matches: 7. Germline CDR1 reads LNHDA; CDR2 reads SQIVND (reference sequence). The CDR3 contains 15 residues. CDR3 loop: CASSAQGGGGNTIYF. The CDR3 DNA follows: TGTGCCAGTAGTGCACAGGGGGGAGGAGGAAACACCATATATTTT.

The V gene is TRBV4-2, the J gene TRBJ2-1; 8 nucleotides align to TRBD2. The CDR3 has 16 amino acids. The trim removed 0 bases at V and 8 bases at J, leaving 9 bases unmatched. Germline V gives CDR1 LGHNA, CDR2 YNFKEQ. The CDR3, as DNA: TGTGCCAGCAGCCAAGAGGGGACTAGATCTATCCATGAGCAGTTCTTC. Residues: CASSQEGTRSIHEQFF.

This sequence joins TRBV7-9 and TRBJ2-7; tentative D call: TRBD1 (5 bases). Germline-derived CDR1 and CDR2 are SEHNR and FQNEAQ (reference sequence). This CDR3 has 14 residues. With 4 bases removed from V and 2 bases from J, the gap between germline ends came to 12 bases. The CDR3 region has the DNA TGTGCCAGCAGCTCACCCCCGGACACCTACGAGCAGTACTTC. It specifies CASSSPPDTYEQYF.

This sequence joins TRBV5-6 and TRBJ1-2, with D perhaps matching TRBD1 (5 bases). The length of the CDR3 is 12 residues. The V gene's germline CDR1 is SGHDT and CDR2 YYEEEE. V was clipped by 2 bases and J by 3 bases, with 5 bases between them. The CDR3 nucleotides are TGTGCCAGCAGCTTCAGGGACTATGGCTACACCTTC. This encodes CASSFRDYGYTF. Full variable domain (remainder filled in from reference TRBV5-6 and TRBJ1-2): DAGVTQSPTHLIKTRGQQVTLRCSPKSGHDTVSWYQQALGQGPQFIFQYYEEEERQRGNFPDRFSGHQFPNYSSELNVNALLLGDSALYLCASSFRDYGYTFGSGTRLTVV.

In its sample, this clone was seen a few times. The chain is built from TRBV4-3 and TRBJ2-7; D might be TRBD2 (6 bases). The CDR3 is made up of 14 amino acids. Trimming took off 0 bases at V and 4 bases at J, with 10 bases between the two ends. Germline values: CDR1 LGHNA, CDR2 YSLEER. The CDR3 DNA reads as TGCGCCAGCAGCCAAGAAGGGCGGGATTACGAGCAGTACTTC. It codes for CASSQEGRDYEQYF.

V and J are TRBV2 and TRBJ1-3; TRBD1 agrees at 7 bases. Germline V lookup: CDR1 SNHLY, CDR2 FYNNEI. Germline trimming cut 10 bases from V and 6 bases from J; bases unmatched to any gene: 9. The CDR3 loop spans 13 amino acids. Here the CDR3 reads CATTGERENTIYF. The CDR3 DNA follows: TGTGCCACCACAGGGGAACGGGAAAACACCATATATTTT. The full variable domain, in which reference TRBV2 and TRBJ1-3 provide the parts outside the CDR3, is EPEVTQTPSHQVTQMGQEVILRCVPISNHLYFYWYRQILGQKVEFLVSFYNNEISEKSEIFDDQFSVERPDGSNFTLKIRSTKLEDSAMYFCATTGERENTIYFGEGSWLTVV.

This chain joins TRBV18 and TRBJ1-2; the match to TRBD1 covers 9 bases. Losses at the gene ends were 3 bases for V and 7 bases for J; bases not matched to a gene: 12. Germline CDR1 reads KGHSH; CDR2 reads LQKENI. There are 16 residues in the CDR3. CDR3 amino acids: CASSPGQGWQGGGYTF. The CDR3 DNA reads TGTGCCAGCTCACCGGGACAGGGATGGCAAGGGGGTGGCTACACCTTC.

The chain uses TRBV5-1 and TRBJ2-1, with 7 nucleotides matching TRBD2. Per germline, CDR1 SGHRS and CDR2 YFSETQ. V trimming: 4 bases; J trimming: 7 bases; junction bases outside the gene matches: 2. The CDR3 is 12 residues long. CDR3 amino acids: CASSGSGNEQFF. CDR3 in DNA: TGCGCCAGCAGCGGTAGCGGGAATGAGCAGTTCTTC. Using reference TRBV5-1 and TRBJ2-1 for the parts outside the CDR3, the full variable domain is KAGVTQTPRYLIKTRGQQVTLSCSPISGHRSVSWYQQTPGQGLQFLFEYFSETQRNKGNFPGRFSGRQFSNSRSEMNVSTLELGDSALYLCASSGSGNEQFFGPGTRLTVL.

The chain employs TRBV7-2 and TRBJ2-7, with D possibly matching TRBD2 (6 bases). CDR3 length: 15 amino acids. Per the germline V gene, CDR1 is SGHTA and CDR2 is FQGNSA. Trimming took off 2 bases at V and 4 bases at J, with 15 bases between the two ends. CDR3 in amino acids: CASSLFTTGVYEQYF. The DNA of the CDR3 is TGTGCCAGCAGCTTATTTACTACGGGGGTGTACGAGCAGTACTTC.

The chain carries TRBV9 and TRBJ2-1; D is perhaps TRBD2 (5 bases). The CDR3 spans 15 residues. Between the trimmed V and J ends, which lost 3 bases and 0 bases, there was a span of 10 bases. The germline V gene has CDR1 SGDLS and CDR2 YYNGEE. CDR3 in DNA: TGTGCCAGCAGCGCGCAAGGGAGCTCCTACAATGAGCAGTTCTTC. Amino acids: CASSAQGSSYNEQFF.

The CDR3 coding sequence is TGTGCCAGCAGTTACGTCCGGGTCAAAAAAGAGACCCAGTACTTC. It is translated as CASSYVRVKKETQYF. The chain employs TRBV6-5 and TRBJ2-5, with no clear D. V lost 2 bases and J lost 3, with 13 bases in between. This CDR3 comprises 15 residues. Looked up from germline, CDR1 is MNHEY and CDR2 is SVGAGI.